The table lists the clone carrying this TCR beta chain with a few counts. Its cognate antigen is unknown. These data are taken from a study of CD8 T cells in ankylosing spondylitis. Study-wide results and limits: One TCR beta motif, made up of roughly eight highly homologous variants, appeared characteristic of ankylosing spondylitis blood.

Germline V gene sequence: CDR1 DFQATT, CDR2 SNEGSKA (reference sequence). V gave up 4 bases and J gave up 3 bases, with 15 bases separating them. The CDR3 sequence is 14 residues long. TCRdb re-analysed the 5' RACE reads in MiXCR, keeping a single row per CDR3 protein. The sample records roughly 670,000 distinct CDR3 sequences, over 15% being singletons. The chain employs TRBV20-1 and TRBJ1-1, with D maybe TRBD1 (5 bases). The sample consisted of blood, either unsorted or a sorted T cell fraction (not recorded which). The origin of this receptor is a male donor with ankylosing spondylitis. The DNA of the CDR3 is TGCAGTGCTAACGGAGGGGCAAAACACACTGAAGCTTTCTTT. Translation: CSANGGAKHTEAFF.